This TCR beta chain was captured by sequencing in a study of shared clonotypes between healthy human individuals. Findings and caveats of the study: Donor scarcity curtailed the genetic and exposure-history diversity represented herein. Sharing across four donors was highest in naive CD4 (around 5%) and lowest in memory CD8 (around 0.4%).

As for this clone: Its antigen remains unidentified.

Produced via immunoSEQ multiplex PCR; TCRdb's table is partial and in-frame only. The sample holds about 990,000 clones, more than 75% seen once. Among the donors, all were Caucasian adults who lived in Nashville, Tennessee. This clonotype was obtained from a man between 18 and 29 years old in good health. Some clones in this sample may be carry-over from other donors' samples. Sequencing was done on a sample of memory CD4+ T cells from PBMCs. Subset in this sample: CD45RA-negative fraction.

The CDR3 protein is CASRAGGNTGELFF. As DNA, the CDR3 is TGTGCCAGCAGGGCAGGAGGGAACACCGGGGAGCTGTTTTTT. This chain joins TRBV5-4 and TRBJ2-2; maybe TRBD2 (5 bases). The V gene's germline CDR1 is SGHNT and CDR2 YYREEE (reference sequence). Trimming stripped 5 bases from V and 1 base from J, with 9 bases between. CDR3 length: 14 residues.